This is a list of T cell receptor beta chains from one sample in a study of blood T cells in healthy people across ages. TCRdb independently ran MiXCR on the 5' RACE reads; one entry per CDR3 protein. The top ten hold under 8% of the sample, which has about 1,600,000 distinct CDR3 sequences, around 42% seen once. Sample: blood. The receptor set was obtained from a woman in her late teens or twenties in good health. Both conserved end residues are part of each CDR3. D genes are given only for firm matches. Clone size appears in some rows only: once, few, many, or a class for an expanded clone.

j_call: TRBJ2-5
d_call: .
clone_size: few
v_call: TRBV20-1
cdr3_nt: TGCAGTGCCACCGGGTCGTCTGGCGGGACCCTCCAAGAGACCCAGTACTTC
cdr3_aa: CSATGSSGGTLQETQYF

j_call: TRBJ2-4
d_call: .
clone_size: .
v_call: TRBV21-1
cdr3_nt: TGTGCCAGCACTCTAACAGGACTAGCGGACCCCCTTCAAAACATTCAGTACTTC
cdr3_aa: CASTLTGLADPLQNIQYF

j_call: TRBJ2-2
d_call: TRBD2
clone_size: .
v_call: TRBV6-2/TRBV6-3
cdr3_nt: TGTGCCAGCAGCCCACTTCCCGGGCTAGCGGGGGGGACCCCCGGGGAGCTGTTTTTT
cdr3_aa: CASSPLPGLAGGTPGELFF

j_call: TRBJ2-1
d_call: TRBD2
clone_size: .
v_call: TRBV24-1
cdr3_nt: TGTACCACCAGTGATTCGGGAGGGGGACCCCTCGGAGAGCAGTTCTTC
cdr3_aa: CTTSDSGGGPLGEQFF

j_call: TRBJ2-1
d_call: .
clone_size: few
v_call: TRBV20-1
cdr3_nt: TGCAGTGCTGGACGAGGGGGTACCTACAATGAGCAGTTCTTC
cdr3_aa: CSAGRGGTYNEQFF

j_call: TRBJ1-2
d_call: .
clone_size: .
v_call: TRBV5-1
cdr3_nt: TGCGCCAGCAGCTTGGGATCCTCGGGTCTGGGTGGCTATGGCTACACCTTC
cdr3_aa: CASSLGSSGLGGYGYTF

j_call: TRBJ1-6
d_call: .
clone_size: few
v_call: TRBV7-2
cdr3_nt: TGTGCCAGCAGCTTAGATTGGGAGAGCTCCTATAATTCACCCCTCCACTTT
cdr3_aa: CASSLDWESSYNSPLHF

j_call: TRBJ2-3
d_call: .
clone_size: .
v_call: TRBV14
cdr3_nt: TGTGCCAGCAGCCTAAAGGGAAGTACGCAGTATTTT
cdr3_aa: CASSLKGSTQYF

j_call: TRBJ1-6
d_call: .
clone_size: .
v_call: TRBV12-3/TRBV12-4
cdr3_nt: TGTGCCAGCAGTTTTTATGGACAGACATCACCCCTCCACTTT
cdr3_aa: CASSFYGQTSPLHF

j_call: TRBJ2-7
d_call: .
clone_size: .
v_call: TRBV5-1
cdr3_nt: TGCGCCAGCAGCCTTATTTTGGGGAGCTCCTACAATGAGCAGTACTTC
cdr3_aa: CASSLILGSSYNEQYF

j_call: TRBJ2-3
d_call: .
clone_size: .
v_call: TRBV7-9
cdr3_nt: TGTGCCAGCAGCTCAACCGGACCACAGGGCACAGATACGCAGTATTTT
cdr3_aa: CASSSTGPQGTDTQYF

j_call: TRBJ1-5
d_call: .
clone_size: .
v_call: TRBV24-1
cdr3_nt: TGTGCCACCAGTGACCCTGGGGGTTTTAGCAATCAGCCCCAGCATTTT
cdr3_aa: CATSDPGGFSNQPQHF

j_call: TRBJ1-4
d_call: .
clone_size: .
v_call: TRBV4-1
cdr3_nt: TGCGCCAGCAGCCAAGGGACTCGGGCTGCAACTAATGAAAAACTGTTTTTT
cdr3_aa: CASSQGTRAATNEKLFF

j_call: TRBJ2-1
d_call: .
clone_size: .
v_call: TRBV6-6
cdr3_nt: TGTACCAGCAGGTCCGGGACCGGTAGCTCCTACAATGAGCAGTTCTTC
cdr3_aa: CTSRSGTGSSYNEQFF